The rows below give T cell receptor beta chains drawn from one sample of a study of blood T cell repertoires in COVID-19. The table came from immunoSEQ multiplex PCR; TCRdb's copy has only in-frame clones and leaves some out. Among roughly 460,000 clones listed, around nine tenths were seen once. Sequenced sample: peripheral blood. These receptor sequences come from a man younger than 35 with COVID-19, enrolled during active disease. CDR3s leave out the opening cysteine and the closing phenylalanine or tryptophan.

V gene: TRBV7-9; CDR3 protein: ASSPRVSTDTQY
V gene: TRBV7-9; CDR3 protein: ASSYGVGTEAF
V gene: TRBV6-6; CDR3 protein: ASRKQGEGEQY
V gene: TRBV13; CDR3 protein: ASSLTSGGSLQETQY
V gene: TRBV7-9; CDR3 protein: ASSLAPAGAKDTQY
V gene: TRBV10-2; CDR3 protein: ASSGPTGGVYQPQH
V gene: TRBV2; CDR3 protein: ASSRLRPTGGAYEQY
V gene: TRBV3-1/TRBV3-2; CDR3 protein: ASSQDLRMGQGPTGELF
V gene: TRBV3-1/TRBV3-2; CDR3 protein: ASSQGSAVGTFTYEQY
V gene: TRBV6-5; CDR3 protein: ASKRQGAATEAF
V gene: TRBV3-1/TRBV3-2; CDR3 protein: ASSQVGRREQY
V gene: TRBV10-2; CDR3 protein: ASSENRGMNTEAF
V gene: TRBV27; CDR3 protein: ASRARGRYGELF
V gene: TRBV3-1/TRBV3-2; CDR3 protein: ASSPWTSGDEQY
V gene: TRBV19; CDR3 protein: ASATTHGDSLNTEAF
V gene: TRBV7-2; CDR3 protein: ASSPIWDSEQY
V gene: TRBV7-8; CDR3 protein: ASSFRGGQY
V gene: TRBV6-1; CDR3 protein: ASSELTGSQETQY
V gene: TRBV5-1; CDR3 protein: ASSLEAGGAYEQY
V gene: TRBV9; CDR3 protein: ASSKAGGRYEQY
V gene: TRBV5-5; CDR3 protein: ASSTGQFGNEQF
V gene: TRBV2; CDR3 protein: ASSAGTVNYGYT
V gene: TRBV6-5; CDR3 protein: ASSHRVERGETQY
V gene: TRBV5-5; CDR3 protein: ASSLNRDFPYEQY
V gene: TRBV15; CDR3 protein: ATSRDRRTGENTIY
V gene: TRBV18; CDR3 protein: ACSRQGFETQY
V gene: TRBV19; CDR3 protein: ASRDMAGNTIY
V gene: TRBV2; CDR3 protein: ASKRGTTNEKLF
V gene: TRBV10-1; CDR3 protein: ASSFNERGTQY
V gene: TRBV10-3; CDR3 protein: AISEQAYSNQPQH
V gene: TRBV5-1; CDR3 protein: ASSPRLSENTEAF
V gene: TRBV7-9; CDR3 protein: ASSLELQGAEVGYT
V gene: TRBV19; CDR3 protein: ASTNMSPQGYGYT
V gene: TRBV2; CDR3 protein: ASSEAPGIGETQY
V gene: TRBV6-1; CDR3 protein: AGSSGGVYNEQF
V gene: TRBV5-5; CDR3 protein: ASSSGQGGTGELF